The clone carrying this T cell receptor beta chain was seen only a few times. Its antigen is unidentified. The data belong to a study of post-analysis software for immune sequencing data. Study overall: The disease courses spanned relapsing-remitting, secondary progressive and progressive-relapsing forms of multiple sclerosis.

General study results and limits: Roughly 5 TRBV segments occurring more often in patients than controls included TRBV5-6, TRBV5-1 and TRBV20-1. Compared with controls, patients showed significantly lower normalized Chao1 diversity.

With V trimmed by 4 bases and J by 0 bases, 7 bases remained unmatched. Germline V CDR1 and CDR2: SGDLS, YYNGEE. The CDR3 sequence is 15 residues long. Prepared libraries of TCR beta cDNA carried unique molecular identifiers. From roughly 1 to 10 million T cells, 400,000 to 500,000 cDNA molecules were obtained. TCRdb fed the PCR reads into MiXCR, producing one record per CDR3 protein. The sample lists hundreds of thousands of distinct CDR3 sequences; 55% to 60% were seen once. The J gene is TRBJ2-7, the V gene TRBV9; 7 nucleotides agree with TRBD2. The TCR sequence derives from a girl aged 2 to 10 with multiple sclerosis. Sequencing was done on a sample of blood. For the CDR3, the DNA is TGTGCCAGCAGCCCCGGCCAGCGGGGCTCCTACGAGCAGTACTTC. It yields the protein CASSPGQRGSYEQYF.